This T cell receptor (beta chain) was identified in a study of CD8 T cells in ankylosing spondylitis. Study-wide results and caveats: Seemingly characteristic of ankylosing spondylitis blood was a TCR beta motif consisting of under 10 highly homologous variants. Some motif variants had been reported before (in reactive arthritis synovial fluid and blood). The study looked at matched synovial fluid samples from ankylosing spondylitis patients. Disease-linked clones were reported to be significantly enriched there.

The CDR3 contains 13 residues. Trimming removed 5 bases at V and 5 bases at J, with 12 bases between. This clonotype turned up a few times. The antigen is not known. As the method for making TCR beta libraries, quantitative 5'-RACE with molecular barcodes was used. TCRdb ran MiXCR on the 5' RACE reads and lists one entry per CDR3 protein. The sample shows roughly 440,000 distinct CDR3 sequences, over 15% of them seen only once. This receptor was obtained from a male donor with ankylosing spondylitis. The sample taken for sequencing was blood, either unsorted or a sorted T cell fraction (not recorded which). This chain joins TRBV12-3 or TRBV12-4 and TRBJ2-5; D is unresolved. The CDR3, as DNA: TGTGCCAGCAGTCCGAGGAGCCTGGAGACCCAGTACTTC. Translated: CASSPRSLETQYF.